This T cell receptor (beta chain) derives from a study of blood T cell repertoires in COVID-19. Clones were sequenced by immunoSEQ multiplex PCR, and TCRdb holds only the in-frame ones, with some missing. The sample yields some 400,000 clones, about 87% seen once. This clone was recorded once. This CDR3 region has 17 residues. The ends lost 5 bases at V and 0 bases at J; junction bases unmatched: 10. Germline V lookup: CDR1 MNHEY, CDR2 SVGEGT. Sequencing was done on a sample of peripheral blood. This TCR derives from a human donor in a cohort sampled during active COVID-19. This rearrangement joins TRBV6-2 or TRBV6-3 to TRBJ2-4, with 7 nucleotides matching TRBD2. CDR3 loop: CASSPAGAGKAKNIQYF. In nucleotides, the CDR3 is TGTGCCAGCAGTCCAGCAGGAGCGGGGAAAGCCAAAAACATTCAGTACTTC.